This entry lists 5 T cell receptor beta chains sequenced from one sample in a study of T cell changes during pregnancy in multiple sclerosis. Clones were sequenced by immunoSEQ multiplex PCR, and TCRdb holds only the in-frame ones, with some missing. The sample gives about 46,000 clones, less than 95% of which show up once; approximately 2.6% is in the top ten. This specimen consisted of CD8+ T cells from peripheral blood mononuclear cells, obtained in the second trimester of pregnancy. The origin of the receptors is a female donor with multiple sclerosis, enrolled in a pregnancy study.

The rearrangement links TRBV27 to TRBJ1-2; possibly TRBD1 for D (6 bases). The CDR3 contains 13 residues. Germline V gives CDR1 MNHEY, CDR2 SMNVEV (reference sequence). The V end was cut by 3 bases, the J end by 6 bases, with 11 bases between. The DNA of the CDR3 is TGTGCCAGCAGTTTGTTACAGGGAAATGGCTACACCTTC. It is translated as CASSLLQGNGYTF.

This chain uses TRBV7-9 with TRBJ2-1, with 12 bases identical to TRBD2. Per germline, CDR1 SEHNR and CDR2 FQNEAQ (reference sequence). The CDR3 runs to 15 residues. After removal of 4 bases from V and 5 bases from J, the junction contained 3 bases not matched to a gene. The CDR3: CASSSLAGGNNEQFF. CDR3 coding DNA: TGTGCCAGCAGCTCCCTAGCGGGGGGGAACAATGAGCAGTTCTTC.

This sequence joins TRBV5-1 and TRBJ1-1; D is unclear. From germline, CDR1 is SGHRS and CDR2 YFSETQ. The CDR3 extends over 12 amino acids. Trimming took off 0 bases at V and 7 bases at J, with 7 bases between the two ends. The DNA of the CDR3 is TGCGCCAGCAGCTTGGGAGGGATTGAAGCTTTCTTT. Protein: CASSLGGIEAFF. The complete variable domain, with remaining parts taken from reference TRBV5-1 and TRBJ1-1, reads KAGVTQTPRYLIKTRGQQVTLSCSPISGHRSVSWYQQTPGQGLQFLFEYFSETQRNKGNFPGRFSGRQFSNSRSEMNVSTLELGDSALYLCASSLGGIEAFFGQGTRLTVV.

CDR3 nucleotide sequence: TGTGCCATACAGGGGTCTTTCACAGATACGCAGTATTTT. Translating it yields CAIQGSFTDTQYF. J is TRBJ2-3 and V is TRBV10-3; 7 bases line up with TRBD1. The germline CDR1 and CDR2 sequences are ENHRY and SYGVKD. This CDR3 has 13 residues. The J segment lost 2 bases and the V segment lost 9 bases, leaving 5 bases of the junction unmatched.

The chain has TRBV9 and TRBJ2-1, with TRBD2 matching over 8 bases. Germline V gene lookup returns CDR1 SGDLS and CDR2 YYNGEE. The CDR3 is 15 residues long. Trimming at V came to 0 bases and at J to 6 bases, leaving 5 bases not matched to a gene. Here the CDR3 DNA reads TGTGCCAGCAGCGTAGCGGGGGGGTTCAGCAATGAGCAGTTCTTC. This encodes CASSVAGGFSNEQFF.